The 5 T cell receptor beta chains below were found in one sample sequenced in a study of blood T cell repertoires in COVID-19. Repertoires were generated with immunoSEQ multiplex PCR, while TCRdb's copy carries only in-frame clones and drops some. The sample yields around 110,000 clones, over 65% seen once. Material for sequencing was peripheral blood. Receptors were obtained from a man aged 25-45 years with acute or convalescent COVID-19.

The V gene is TRBV7-6, the J gene TRBJ2-5, with TRBD2 as a possible D gene (6 bases). The CDR3 is 14 residues long. Trimming removed 2 bases from V and 2 bases from J, with 9 bases in between. Germline CDR1 and CDR2: SGHVS and FNYEAQ. For the CDR3, the DNA is TGTGCCAGCAGCTTATCCGGAGGGCAAGAGACCCAGTACTTC. Its translation is CASSLSGGQETQYF.

The DNA of the CDR3 is TGTGCCAGCAGCGGGCACTCTGGAAACACCATATATTTT. It codes for CASSGHSGNTIYF. This chain links TRBV9 with TRBJ1-3; no clear D. This CDR3 has 13 residues. Germline V gives CDR1 SGDLS, CDR2 YYNGEE. Between the trimmed V and J ends, which lost 3 bases and 0 bases, there was a span of 4 bases.

The V and J genes are TRBV6-5 and TRBJ2-5; 12 nucleotides align to TRBD2. Trimming at V came to 4 bases and at J to 1 base, leaving 1 base not matched to a gene. The CDR3 has 15 amino acids. Looked up from germline, CDR1 is MNHEY and CDR2 is SVGAGI. CDR3 region: CASSWTSGTQETQYF. In DNA, the CDR3 is TGTGCCAGCAGTTGGACTAGCGGGACCCAAGAGACCCAGTACTTC.

The rearrangement joins TRBV4-2 to TRBJ1-1; D is unclear. The CDR3 is made up of 14 amino acids. V lost 3 bases to trimming and J lost 6 bases, with 14 bases between them. Germline loops: CDR1 LGHNA, CDR2 YNFKEQ. Here the CDR3 reads CASSQSGSNPEAFF. For the CDR3, the DNA is TGTGCCAGCAGCCAGTCAGGTTCGAATCCTGAAGCTTTCTTT.

V usage is TRBV30 and J usage is TRBJ1-4; unclear D gene. From germline, CDR1 is GTSNPN and CDR2 SVGIG (reference sequence). Between the trimmed V and J ends, which lost 4 bases and 8 bases, there was a span of 11 bases. CDR3 length equals 12 residues. Here the CDR3 DNA reads TGTGCCTGGACAGAACTCGGGGAAAAACTGTTTTTT. It is translated as CAWTELGEKLFF.